The 16 T cell receptor beta chains below all came from one sample that was sequenced in a study of technical replicates of blood from a few donors. TCRdb's copy holds only in-frame clones and misses some; the assay was immunoSEQ multiplex PCR. The sample has approximately 79,000 clones, 97% seen once. The sample consisted of T cells isolated from PBMCs. Receptors were obtained from a human donor in good health.

This chain connects TRBV15 to TRBJ2-1, with D maybe TRBD1 (6 bases). V was cut by 0 bases and J by 0 bases, with 9 bases left in between. The germline gives CDR1 LNHNV, CDR2 YYDKDF (reference sequence). This CDR3 comprises 16 residues. CDR3 sequence (DNA): TGTGCCACCAGCAGAGACACAGGGAGCTCCTACAATGAGCAGTTCTTC. Protein: CATSRDTGSSYNEQFF.

V and J are TRBV28 and TRBJ1-2; the D gene is possibly TRBD1 (5 bases). Per the germline V gene, CDR1 is MDHEN and CDR2 is SYDVKM. CDR3 size: 17 residues. Trimming took 2 bases from V and 8 from J, leaving 24 bases between them. The CDR3 coding sequence is TGTGCCAGCAGTTTAGTTTTGTCGGGGGGATTAGGTGGAGGCTACACCTTC. Its translation is CASSLVLSGGLGGGYTF.

A single count supports this clone. The chain joins TRBV27 to TRBJ2-5, with 8 positions matching TRBD2. V dropped 5 bases and J dropped 2; count of bases not matched to a gene: 10. This CDR3 comprises 16 residues. In germline, CDR1 is MNHEY, CDR2 SMNVEV (reference sequence). CDR3: CASSPIAGLIQETQYF. The CDR3 DNA follows: TGTGCCAGCAGTCCCATAGCGGGACTAATTCAAGAGACCCAGTACTTC.

The chain joins TRBV12-5 to TRBJ1-1; TRBD1 might be the D (6 bases). This CDR3 has 11 amino acids. The V gene lost 7 bases and the J gene lost 5 bases, with 8 bases spanning the gap. The germline V gene encodes CDR1 LGHNT and CDR2 FRNRAP. The CDR3 region is CASAQGTEAFF. The CDR3 nucleotides read TGTGCTAGTGCCCAGGGGACTGAAGCTTTCTTT.

The J gene is TRBJ1-2, the V gene TRBV29-1; TRBD1 matches at 8 bases. V was pared by 7 bases and J by 1 base, with 5 bases of the junction left unmatched. Germline V gene lookup returns CDR1 SQVTM and CDR2 ANQGSEA. This CDR3 is built from 13 residues. The CDR3: CSGRDRSNYGYTF. Here the CDR3 DNA reads TGCAGCGGCCGGGACAGGAGTAACTATGGCTACACCTTC.

The chain uses TRBV7-6 and TRBJ2-5; 8 bases are shared with TRBD2. V was pared by 5 bases and J by 4 bases, with 18 bases of the junction left unmatched. This CDR3 region has 18 residues. In germline, CDR1 is SGHVS, CDR2 FNYEAQ. Here the CDR3 reads CASSADPGGGPGGETQYF. CDR3 sequence (DNA): TGTGCCAGCAGCGCCGACCCGGGAGGGGGACCCGGGGGAGAGACCCAGTACTTC.

The J gene is TRBJ1-1, the V gene TRBV15; a possible D gene is TRBD1 (6 bases). This CDR3 comprises 15 residues. The germline V gene has CDR1 LNHNV and CDR2 YYDKDF (reference sequence). The ends were cut back, 3 bases at V and 1 base at J, with 12 bases in the middle. CDR3 bases: TGTGCCACCAGCAGCCTTGGACAGTCGAACACTGAAGCTTTCTTT. Its translation is CATSSLGQSNTEAFF. The entire variable domain, with the rest obtained from reference TRBV15 and TRBJ1-1, is as follows: DAMVIQNPRYQVTQFGKPVTLSCSQTLNHNVMYWYQQKSSQAPKLLFHYYDKDFNNEADTPDNFQSRRPNTSFCFLDIRSPGLGDTAMYLCATSSLGQSNTEAFFGQGTRLTVV.

V and J are TRBV13 and TRBJ2-1, with 10 bases identical to TRBD2. The CDR3 spans 15 residues. Germline V lookup: CDR1 PRHDT, CDR2 FYEKMQ (reference sequence). The junction had 1 base not matched to a gene; V was cut back by 3 bases and J by 2 bases. Here the CDR3 DNA reads TGTGCCAGCAGCTTTAGCGGGGGGCCCTACAATGAGCAGTTCTTC. Protein: CASSFSGGPYNEQFF.

The gene calls are TRBV18 and TRBJ2-7; perhaps TRBD1 as D (6 bases). The CDR3 sequence is 16 residues long. V was cut by 2 bases and J by 3 bases, with 17 bases left in between. Germline values: CDR1 KGHSH, CDR2 LQKENI. In nucleotides, the CDR3 is TGTGCCAGCTCACCATTACAGGGATCAACAGACTACGAGCAGTACTTC. Protein: CASSPLQGSTDYEQYF. Complete variable domain (other parts from reference TRBV18 and TRBJ2-7): NAGVMQNPRHLVRRRGQEARLRCSPMKGHSHVYWYRQLPEEGLKFMVYLQKENIIDESGMPKERFSAEFPKEGPSILRIQQVVRGDSAAYFCASSPLQGSTDYEQYFGPGTRLTVT.

The chain is built from TRBV5-1 and TRBJ2-5; D gene ambiguous. Germline V lookup: CDR1 SGHRS, CDR2 YFSETQ. This CDR3 has 15 amino acids. The V end was cut by 2 bases, the J end by 2 bases, with 13 bases between. The CDR3 region has the DNA TGCGCCAGCAGCTTCACAGTGGCGATACAAGAGACCCAGTACTTC. Amino acid sequence: CASSFTVAIQETQYF.

The CDR3 is CASNEGALTGELFF. The DNA for the CDR3 is TGTGCCAGCAACGAGGGGGCGTTGACCGGGGAGCTGTTTTTT. J is TRBJ2-2 and V is TRBV6-5, with 7 bases lining up with TRBD1. This CDR3 has 14 residues. The trim removed 7 bases at V and 5 bases at J, leaving 7 bases unmatched. Germline V gives CDR1 MNHEY, CDR2 SVGAGI.

The chain joins TRBV27 to TRBJ1-2; D perhaps matches TRBD1 (6 bases). Germline CDR1 MNHEY, CDR2 SMNVEV (reference sequence). The CDR3 covers 14 residues. The V gene lost 3 bases and the J gene lost 1 base, with 9 bases spanning the gap. The CDR3, as DNA: TGTGCCAGCAGTTTCTCACAGGGTAACTATGGCTACACCTTC. Its protein product is CASSFSQGNYGYTF.

The CDR3 DNA sequence: TGCGCCAGCAGCCAAGGACGGCAGGGGGCTAGGAATCAAGAGACCCAGTACTTC. It encodes CASSQGRQGARNQETQYF. The genes are TRBV4-1 and TRBJ2-5; 8 bases are shared with TRBD1. CDR1 is MGHRA and CDR2 is YSYEKL in the germline V gene. V lost 1 base, J lost 2 bases, and 12 bases stayed unmatched. This CDR3 is built from 18 residues.

This chain links TRBV19 with TRBJ1-2, with 8 positions matching TRBD1. V lost 3 bases to trimming and J lost 7 bases; unmatched junction nucleotides: 4. The CDR3 loop spans 13 amino acids. CDR1 is LNHDA, CDR2 SQIVND, per germline (reference sequence). CDR3 sequence (DNA): TGTGCCAGTAGTATTCAGGGGGCATCTGGCTACACCTTC. It codes for CASSIQGASGYTF.

V usage is TRBV12-5 and J usage is TRBJ1-1, with 7 bases that match TRBD1. V was clipped by 7 bases and J by 6 bases; unmatched bases: 11. The V gene's germline CDR1 is LGHNT and CDR2 FRNRAP. This CDR3 has 14 residues. CDR3 in DNA: TGTGCTAGTGAGCTACAGGGGATGTTTGCTGAAGCTTTCTTT. This codes for CASELQGMFAEAFF.

This chain links TRBV4-1 with TRBJ1-5; no clear D gene. The germline V gene has CDR1 MGHRA and CDR2 YSYEKL. V lost 1 base to trimming and J lost 3 bases, with 10 bases between them. This CDR3 contains 15 residues. CDR3 amino acids: CASSQAPQVNQPQHF. The CDR3, as DNA: TGCGCCAGCAGCCAAGCCCCGCAGGTCAATCAGCCCCAGCATTTT.